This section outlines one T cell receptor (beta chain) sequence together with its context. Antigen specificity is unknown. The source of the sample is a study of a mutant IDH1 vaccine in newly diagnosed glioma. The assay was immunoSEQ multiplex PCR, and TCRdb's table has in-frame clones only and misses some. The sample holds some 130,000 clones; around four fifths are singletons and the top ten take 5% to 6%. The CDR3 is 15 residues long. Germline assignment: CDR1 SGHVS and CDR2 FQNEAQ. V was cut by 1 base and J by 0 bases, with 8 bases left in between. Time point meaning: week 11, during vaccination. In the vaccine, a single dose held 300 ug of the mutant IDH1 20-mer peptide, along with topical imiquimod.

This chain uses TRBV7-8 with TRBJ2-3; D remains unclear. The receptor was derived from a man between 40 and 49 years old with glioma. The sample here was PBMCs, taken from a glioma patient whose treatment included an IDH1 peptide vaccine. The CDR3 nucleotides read TGTGCCAGCAGCTTAGGGTGGTTGAGCACAGATACGCAGTATTTT. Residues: CASSLGWLSTDTQYF. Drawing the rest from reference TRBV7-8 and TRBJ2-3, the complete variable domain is GAGVSQSPRYKVAKRGQDVALRCDPISGHVSLFWYQQALGQGPEFLTYFQNEAQLDKSGLPSDRFFAERPEGSVSTLKIQRTQQEDSAVYLCASSLGWLSTDTQYFGPGTRLTVL.